This TCR beta chain was observed in a study of blood T cell repertoires in COVID-19. Study-level background: Samples taken during acute and convalescent COVID-19 were collected in the United States, Italy and Spain.

CDR1 is SGHTA, CDR2 FQGNSA, per germline. Trimming took 5 bases from V and 10 from J; bases not matched to a gene: 9. There are 14 residues in the CDR3. Authors' data handling: Scientists estimated how many nucleated cells there were by amplifying reference gene primers. Data came from immunoSEQ multiplex PCR; TCRdb stores just in-frame clones and leaves some out. The V and J calls and clone size were taken over from that table, and D and trimming were inferred from the DNA. The profile covers about 210,000 clones, with around 91% appearing a single time and around 4.8% taken by the ten largest. Sequenced sample: peripheral blood. The receptor was derived from a woman between 40 and 55 years old with acute or convalescent COVID-19. The rearrangement uses TRBV7-2 and TRBJ2-1, with 9 positions matching TRBD2. CDR3: CASSPGTSPREQFF. CDR3 coding DNA: TGTGCCAGCAGCCCCGGGACTAGCCCCCGGGAGCAGTTCTTC.